This T cell receptor (beta chain) derives from a study of radiation and T cells in renal cell carcinoma (dated by TCRdb to the early 2020s). Some background on the complete study: The samples were drawn from a clinical trial, where primary renal cell carcinomas were treated with 15 Gy of stereotactic body radiation therapy and then removed by nephrectomy 4 weeks afterward. In total, roughly 53 samples underwent TCR beta sequencing: approximately 25 tumors plus 27 peripheral blood samples. Across all 50 or so samples, roughly 3,700,000 unique CDR3 nucleotide sequences encoding roughly 2.7 million unique CDR3 amino acid sequences were identified.

Broader findings and caveats from the paper: Top tumor clonotypes rose in blood from baseline to 2 weeks post-radiation, then contracted by 4 weeks, suggesting transient expansion of tumor-resident clones. Because no pretreatment tumor biopsies were available, whether clonotypes were present in the tumor at baseline could not be determined. Tracking of blood repertoire dynamics stopped at approximately 4 weeks after treatment, with no follow-up past that point. Because the trial had a single-armed design, the trial could not examine how radiation dose or scheduling affected the TCR repertoire.

Following the manufacturer's recommendations, the immunoSEQ kit was used to generate TCR beta libraries from genomic DNA. For library preparation, a first multiplex PCR was performed with proprietary primers, followed by a second PCR in which unique barcodes were added, and bead cleanups were performed after each round. Each sample batch included a kit-provided positive control reaction and a negative control reaction. The final libraries underwent checking on an Agilent 4200 TapeStation D1000 ScreenTape, volumetric pooling, and quantification by qPCR. Sequencing ran on an Illumina NextSeq500 with a MidOutput 150-cycle cartridge, using 156 Read1 and 15 Index1 cycles with kit custom primers. The pooled library was loaded at 0.75 to 1 pM, and about 19% PhiX control was spiked in. The authors' analysis ran thus. The vendor-processed data were analyzed in R, and a clonotype was defined as all T cells that share the same CDR3 nucleotide sequence. In the clone abundance analyses, frequencies in each sample were normalized to that sample's 10,000 most abundant clones. Public T cell clones, which averaged fewer than five per sample, were excluded before analysis. An abundance difference of at least 32-fold between compartments was the criterion for calling clonotypes tumor-enriched or baseline blood-enriched. A beta-binomial differential abundance model was applied to find clonotypes that expanded or contracted between blood time points. Tumor-blood repertoire similarity was measured with the Baroni-Urbani and Buser coefficient, and group comparisons used two-tailed Wilcoxon tests in R. This is the immuneACCESS table as TCRdb keeps it, with only in-frame sequences that have V and J called. A part of the clones is gone; compared with another copy, unresolved V genes explain less than half, and the rest is unexplained. V and J calls and clone size come straight from that table; D and trimming were deduced from the DNA. The table for this sample lists 100,000 to 150,000 clones; over 75% of them were counted only once. The ten most abundant clones make up 5.8% of the sample.

On this clone itself: Its binding antigen is unknown. Qualities for individual bases were not recorded, and no much larger clone is one base off.

What this sample's time point label stands for: blood 2 weeks post-SBRT. The treatment or condition tag for this specimen amounts to: 15 Gy SBRT to primary tumor, nephrectomy 4 weeks later. To track tumor-enriched clonotypes, serial peripheral blood was sampled from radiation-treated patients at baseline and at 2 weeks and 4 weeks after SBRT. All patients had renal cell carcinoma with clear cell pathology. Genomic DNA for TCR sequencing was prepared using the QIAamp DNA Blood Mini Kit (Qiagen). Only samples passing all quality control checks were included in the analyses. Deletion took 5 bases off V and 4 bases off J, with a span of 3 bases between the germline ends. The CDR3 has 11 amino acids, counting the end cysteine and phenylalanine. Just CDR3 DNA is preserved here, 33 bases in frame from base 1.

Recombination linked TRBV23-1 to TRBJ1-5; no D gene is confidently identified. TRBV23-1 is annotated as an ORF whose role is uncertain. Sequences were derived from blood, sampled from a patient whose treatment included radiotherapy and nephrectomy. This TCR was recovered from a man aged 50 or older with renal cell carcinoma. The CDR3 in this case is CASSLNQPQHF. DNA sequence: TGCGCCAGCAGTTTAAATCAGCCCCAGCATTTT.